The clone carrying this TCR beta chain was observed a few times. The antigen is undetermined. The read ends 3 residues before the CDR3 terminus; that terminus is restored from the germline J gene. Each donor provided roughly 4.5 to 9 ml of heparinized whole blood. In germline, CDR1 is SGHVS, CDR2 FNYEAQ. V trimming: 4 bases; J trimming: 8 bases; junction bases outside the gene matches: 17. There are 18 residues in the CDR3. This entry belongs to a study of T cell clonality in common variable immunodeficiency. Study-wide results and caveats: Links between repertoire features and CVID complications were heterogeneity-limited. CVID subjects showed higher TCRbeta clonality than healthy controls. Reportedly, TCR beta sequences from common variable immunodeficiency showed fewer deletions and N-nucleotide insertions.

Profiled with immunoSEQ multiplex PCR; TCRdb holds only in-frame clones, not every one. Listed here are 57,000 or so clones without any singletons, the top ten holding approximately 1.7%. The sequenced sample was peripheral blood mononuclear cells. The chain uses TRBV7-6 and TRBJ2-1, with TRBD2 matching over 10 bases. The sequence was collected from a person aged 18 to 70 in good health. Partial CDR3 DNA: TGTGCCAGCAGCTCCTTGACAGGGGAACCTAGCGGGGGCCATGAG. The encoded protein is CASSSLTGEPSGGHE. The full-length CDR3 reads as CASSSLTGEPSGGHEQFF.